This T cell receptor (beta chain) originates from a study of blood T cell repertoires in COVID-19. Per the study methods: Quantification of nucleated cells was approximated via reference gene primer amplification. Using immunoSEQ multiplex PCR, the repertoire was profiled, and TCRdb retains in-frame clones only, with some absent. V and J calls and clone size follow that table, whereas D and trimming were derived from the DNA. The sample has roughly 300,000 clones, approximately 87% seen once; the top ten hold about an eighth. Germline-derived CDR1 and CDR2 are SGHRS and YFSETQ. The CDR3 runs to 15 residues. Unmatched junction bases numbered 7, after V lost 5 bases and J lost 7 bases.

Sequences were obtained from peripheral blood. This TCR was sampled from a woman aged 25-40 years with COVID-19, enrolled during active disease. The chain uses TRBV5-1 and TRBJ1-6, with TRBD1 matching over 9 bases. The CDR3: CASRSSGTGNSPLHF. The CDR3 bases are TGCGCCAGCAGATCCTCGGGGACAGGGAATTCACCCCTCCACTTT.